These 27 T cell receptor beta chains were all obtained from the same sample, sequenced in a study of identical twins. TCRdb used MiXCR to reprocess the 5' RACE reads, holding one entry per CDR3 protein. The profile shows around 370,000 distinct CDR3 sequences, around 9.7% of them singletons. The specimen sequenced was naive T cells sorted from blood. These receptors came from a woman aged 45 to 65 in good health.

The table lists this clonotype with many counts. The chain uses TRBV5-5 and TRBJ1-5, with 7 bases matching TRBD1. There are 17 residues in the CDR3. Looked up from germline, CDR1 is SGHKS and CDR2 is YYEKEE (reference sequence). Unmatched junction bases numbered 14, after V lost 4 bases and J lost 4 bases. The CDR3 bases are TGTGCCAGCAGCCCGCGACACGGGACAGCGGGGAATCAGCCCCAGCATTTT. Its translation: CASSPRHGTAGNQPQHF. Based on the CDR3 plus reference TRBV5-5 and TRBJ1-5, the full variable domain is DAGVTQSPTHLIKTRGQQVTLRCSPISGHKSVSWYQQVLGQGPQFIFQYYEKEERGRGNFPDRFSARQFPNYSSELNVNALLLGDSALYLCASSPRHGTAGNQPQHFGDGTRLSIL.

This clonotype was seen more than once but under ten times. The rearrangement links TRBV27 to TRBJ2-1; 7 bases are shared with TRBD1. This CDR3 is built from 15 residues. Germline CDR1 MNHEY, CDR2 SMNVEV (reference sequence). With 2 bases clipped from V and 6 bases from J, the junction kept 7 bases outside the gene matches. The CDR3, as DNA: TGTGCCAGCAGTTTAAGGAGACAGGGCGGCAATGAGCAGTTCTTC. It specifies CASSLRRQGGNEQFF.

In this sample, this clonotype turned up a few times. No DNA is shown, since the ends of the CDR3 on it are uncertain; the CDR3 is the one TCRdb lists. This chain links TRBV24-1 with TRBJ2-7; the table assigns TRBD1, which was not confirmed against the DNA. The CDR3 numbers 17 amino acids, ends counted. CDR1 and CDR2 (germline): KGHDR, SFDVKD. The chain's CDR3 is CATSDFGAGTVSYEQYV.

The chain links TRBV12-3 or TRBV12-4 to TRBJ1-1; D is possibly TRBD1 (5 bases). Trimming removed 6 bases from V and 4 bases from J, with 15 bases in between. The CDR3 length is 14 residues. CDR3 loop: CASSPVGLGTEAFF. The CDR3 DNA is TGTGCCAGCAGCCCCGTGGGGCTGGGCACTGAAGCTTTCTTT.

This clonotype was found many times. V is TRBV7-9 and J is TRBJ2-1; D is unclear. Per germline, CDR1 SEHNR and CDR2 FQNEAQ (reference sequence). Trimming cost V 5 bases and J 6 bases, with 11 bases left between them. The CDR3 is 13 amino acids. The CDR3 here is CASSGGSLNEQFF. CDR3 coding DNA: TGTGCCAGCAGCGGTGGGTCCCTCAATGAGCAGTTCTTC.

This clonotype was seen a handful of times. The rearrangement joins TRBV5-1 to TRBJ1-1, with a tentative D call TRBD1 (6 bases). CDR3 length equals 15 residues. The V end lost 3 bases, the J end lost 4 bases, and 16 bases lay between the germline ends. In germline, CDR1 is SGHRS, CDR2 YFSETQ. CDR3: CASSSTRGTGTEAFF. CDR3 in DNA: TGCGCCAGCAGCTCAACCAGGGGTACGGGCACTGAAGCTTTCTTT.

This clonotype has only a few counts. This chain uses TRBV6-5 with TRBJ2-5; possible D gene TRBD2, 6 bases. V lost 6 bases, J lost 5 bases, and 19 bases lay in between. This CDR3 has 15 amino acids. Germline values: CDR1 MNHEY, CDR2 SVGAGI. Here the CDR3 reads CASSLLKRVRETQYF. The CDR3 DNA follows: TGTGCCAGCAGCTTACTGAAGCGGGTTAGGGAGACCCAGTACTTC.

J is TRBJ2-3 and V is TRBV30; D is unresolved. Germline loops: CDR1 GTSNPN, CDR2 SVGIG (reference sequence). CDR3 length equals 14 residues. The germline V and J ends were trimmed by 3 bases and 3 bases, with 13 bases remaining between them. The CDR3 sequence: CAWSASKGTDTQYF. CDR3 DNA: TGTGCCTGGAGCGCCTCCAAGGGAACAGATACGCAGTATTTT.

This clonotype came up a few times. The chain carries TRBV28 and TRBJ1-1; D unclear. The germline CDR1 and CDR2 sequences are MDHEN and SYDVKM. The CDR3 sequence is 12 residues long. Trimming removed 7 bases from V and 8 bases from J, with 14 bases in between. DNA of the CDR3: TGTGCCAGCAATTTGTCCGGCGACGAAGCTTTCTTT. Translation: CASNLSGDEAFF.

The chain has TRBV25-1 and TRBJ2-6; D is perhaps TRBD2 (6 bases). The CDR3 is 15 residues long. V was shortened by 8 bases and J by 0 bases, with 11 bases between the two germline ends. The germline V gene has CDR1 MGHDK and CDR2 SYGVNS. CDR3 sequence reads: CASRSRGSGANVLTF. The CDR3 DNA follows: TGTGCCAGCCGATCGCGGGGCTCTGGGGCCAACGTCCTGACTTTC.

This clonotype was counted between two and nine times. V and J are TRBV4-1 and TRBJ2-1; TRBD2 might be the D (5 bases). Trimming removed 0 bases from V and 6 bases from J, with 12 bases in between. The germline V gene encodes CDR1 MGHRA and CDR2 YSYEKL. This CDR3 spans 15 amino acids. The CDR3 region is CASSQERVRSNEQFF. The CDR3 nucleotides read TGCGCCAGCAGCCAAGAGAGGGTACGGTCCAATGAGCAGTTCTTC.

This clonotype was seen a handful of times. The chain employs TRBV7-6 and TRBJ2-1; TRBD1 matches 7 bases. Germline loops: CDR1 SGHVS, CDR2 FNYEAQ. CDR3 length equals 12 residues. V was clipped by 6 bases and J by 10 bases; unmatched bases: 6. CDR3 sequence: CASRGDSPEQFF. The CDR3 bases are TGTGCCAGCAGAGGGGACAGCCCCGAGCAGTTCTTC.

The CDR3 DNA follows: TGTGCCAGCGGGGGGGCCGCCTACGAGCAGTACTTC. Amino acids: CASGGAAYEQYF. The chain is built from TRBV27 and TRBJ2-7; tentative D call: TRBD2 (7 bases). The length of the CDR3 is 12 residues. The ends were cut back, 8 bases at V and 2 bases at J, with 10 bases in the middle. The germline CDR1 and CDR2 sequences are MNHEY and SMNVEV (reference sequence).

Only a few counts were recorded for this clonotype. V is TRBV20-1 and J is TRBJ2-1; weak D call: TRBD2 (6 bases). This CDR3 has 13 amino acids. V was clipped by 5 bases and J by 6 bases, with 14 bases between them. The germline CDR1 and CDR2 sequences are DFQATT and SNEGSKA (reference sequence). The CDR3 sequence is CSASGLFGNEQFF. For the CDR3, the DNA is TGCAGTGCTTCCGGACTATTCGGCAATGAGCAGTTCTTC.

The chain combines TRBV7-8 with TRBJ2-1; possibly TRBD1 for D (6 bases). Looked up from germline, CDR1 is SGHVS and CDR2 is FQNEAQ. The CDR3 spans 16 residues. V was cut by 5 bases and J by 4 bases, with 18 bases left in between. CDR3 sequence (DNA): TGTGCCAGCAGCCCCCACAGGGCCCGAATTTACAATGAGCAGTTCTTC. This codes for CASSPHRARIYNEQFF.

CDR3 loop: CASKAGALNTGELFF. Written as DNA, the CDR3 is TGTGCCAGCAAAGCCGGAGCTCTCAACACCGGGGAGCTGTTTTTT. The chain carries TRBV6-1 and TRBJ2-2, with D hard to call. V gave up 7 bases and J gave up 2 bases, with 14 bases separating them. The CDR3 has 15 amino acids. Germline V gene data show CDR1 as MNHNS and CDR2 as SASEGT.

V and J are TRBV2 and TRBJ2-1; 8 bases are shared with TRBD2. Trimming took 3 bases from V and 3 from J; bases not matched to a gene: 7. The germline gives CDR1 SNHLY, CDR2 FYNNEI. The CDR3 is 16 residues long. CDR3 nucleotide sequence: TGTGCCAGCAGTGAGGCGGGGGGAGACCTCTACAATGAGCAGTTCTTC. Its protein product is CASSEAGGDLYNEQFF.

This clonotype was counted at least ten times. The CDR3 here is CASTWGGPPVTGELFF. CDR3 sequence (DNA): TGTGCCAGCACCTGGGGGGGTCCCCCCGTCACCGGGGAGCTGTTTTTT. The chain uses TRBV28 and TRBJ2-2; the match to TRBD2 covers 7 bases. The CDR3 is made up of 16 amino acids. The germline V gene encodes CDR1 MDHEN and CDR2 SYDVKM. V dropped 7 bases and J dropped 4; count of bases not matched to a gene: 12.

This chain connects TRBV4-2 to TRBJ2-3; D call uncertain. The CDR3 has 14 amino acids. Germline V gives CDR1 LGHNA, CDR2 YNFKEQ. Trimming took off 0 bases at V and 4 bases at J, with 8 bases between the two ends. Here the CDR3 reads CASSQEERADTQYF. The CDR3 DNA reads TGTGCCAGCAGCCAAGAGGAACGAGCAGATACGCAGTATTTT.

This chain uses TRBV21-1 with TRBJ2-3; the D call TRBD2 from the table was never checked on the DNA. TRBV21-1 corresponds to a pseudogene. The CDR3 extends over 13 amino acids. The CDR3 DNA is TGTGCCAGCAGCAAAGGGGGAGGAGATACGCAGTATTTT. Translating it yields CASSKGGGDTQYF.

This clonotype was observed a handful of times. The chain has TRBV12-3 or TRBV12-4 and TRBJ2-7; 11 nucleotides agree with TRBD2. The CDR3 has 15 amino acids. Trimming at V came to 7 bases and at J to 3 bases, leaving 8 bases not matched to a gene. CDR3 loop: CASTRTSGSLYEQYF. DNA of the CDR3: TGTGCCAGCACCCGGACTAGCGGGTCGCTCTACGAGCAGTACTTC.

This clonotype has more than one count but fewer than ten. The chain has TRBV12-3 or TRBV12-4 and TRBJ2-1; TRBD1 matches at 8 bases. The trim removed 5 bases at V and 6 bases at J, leaving 3 bases unmatched. The CDR3 length is 13 residues. CDR3 protein: CASSPTGVNEQFF. The DNA of the CDR3 is TGTGCCAGCAGTCCGACAGGGGTCAATGAGCAGTTCTTC.

There are many counts of this clonotype. The junction departs from germline at one end; a sequencing error may be responsible. The chain combines TRBV5-1 with TRBJ2-5; TRBD1 matches 7 bases. CDR1 and CDR2 from the germline V gene are SGHRS and YFSETQ. The CDR3 totals 14 residues. The CDR3 loop is CASSLGTAQETQYF. CDR3 nucleotide sequence: TGTGCCAGCAGTCTCGGGACAGCGCAAGAGACCCAGTACTTC.

The rearrangement uses TRBV7-9 and TRBJ2-7; maybe TRBD1 (6 bases). CDR1 is SEHNR, CDR2 FQNEAQ, per germline (reference sequence). With 4 bases removed from V and 5 bases from J, the gap between germline ends came to 12 bases. CDR3 length: 13 residues. The CDR3 here is CASSSTGWDEQYV. The CDR3, as DNA: TGTGCCAGCAGCTCTACAGGGTGGGACGAGCAGTACGTC.

The J gene is TRBJ2-5, the V gene TRBV7-9, with a weak D call TRBD2 (6 bases). The CDR3 sequence is 14 residues long. V lost 4 bases and J 10 bases, leaving 19 bases between the germline ends. The V gene's germline CDR1 is SEHNR and CDR2 FQNEAQ (reference sequence). For the CDR3, the DNA is TGTGCCAGCAGCTGGGGACTTCGGAAGGAGGACCAGTACTTC. It is translated as CASSWGLRKEDQYF.

On this clonotype: Just one base apart from a much larger clone, this may be a read error. V is TRBV4-1 and J is TRBJ2-1, with 9 positions matching TRBD2. The CDR3 runs to 16 residues. The V segment lost 1 base and the J segment 8 bases; nucleotides outside the gene matches: 9. CDR1 is MGHRA and CDR2 is YSYEKL in the germline V gene. CDR3 amino acids: CASSQGTSGLGHEQFF. CDR3 nucleotides: TGCGCCAGCAGCCAAGGTACTAGCGGGCTTGGCCATGAGCAGTTCTTC.

V and J are TRBV28 and TRBJ2-1; 13 bases are shared with TRBD2. Trimming cost V 6 bases and J 1 base; bases outside gene matches: 9. This CDR3 has 18 amino acids. CDR1 and CDR2 (germline): MDHEN, SYDVKM. The CDR3 protein is CASRSGTSGAFSYNEQFF. In nucleotides, the CDR3 is TGTGCCAGCAGGTCCGGGACTAGCGGGGCTTTTTCCTACAATGAGCAGTTCTTC. Drawing the rest from reference TRBV28 and TRBJ2-1, the complete variable domain is DVKVTQSSRYLVKRTGEKVFLECVQDMDHENMFWYRQDPGLGLRLIYFSYDVKMKEKGDIPEGYSVSREKKERFSLILESASTNQTSMYLCASRSGTSGAFSYNEQFFGPGTRLTVL.